This T cell receptor (beta chain) was captured by sequencing in a study of blood T cell repertoires in COVID-19. About the research overall: There were acute and convalescent COVID-19 samples, and they came from the United States, Italy and Spain.

Trimming stripped 2 bases from V and 2 bases from J, with 12 bases between. The CDR3 loop spans 15 amino acids. The germline CDR1 and CDR2 sequences are LGHDT and YNNKEL (reference sequence). Authors' data handling: Quantification of nucleated cells was approximated via reference gene primer amplification. The protocol was immunoSEQ multiplex PCR, while the TCRdb copy is restricted to in-frame clones and leaves out a portion. The DNA was the basis for D and trimming; V, J and clone size are from that table. The sample lists tens of thousands of clones, about 74% occurring once. The V gene is TRBV3-1 (or the pseudogene TRBV3-2), the J gene TRBJ1-1; weak D call: TRBD1 (6 bases). This receptor was identified in a man aged 65-85 years with COVID-19, enrolled during active disease. The sample was peripheral blood. CDR3 region: CASSQPGHGNTEAFF. As DNA, the CDR3 is TGTGCCAGCAGCCAACCGGGACACGGCAACACTGAAGCTTTCTTT.